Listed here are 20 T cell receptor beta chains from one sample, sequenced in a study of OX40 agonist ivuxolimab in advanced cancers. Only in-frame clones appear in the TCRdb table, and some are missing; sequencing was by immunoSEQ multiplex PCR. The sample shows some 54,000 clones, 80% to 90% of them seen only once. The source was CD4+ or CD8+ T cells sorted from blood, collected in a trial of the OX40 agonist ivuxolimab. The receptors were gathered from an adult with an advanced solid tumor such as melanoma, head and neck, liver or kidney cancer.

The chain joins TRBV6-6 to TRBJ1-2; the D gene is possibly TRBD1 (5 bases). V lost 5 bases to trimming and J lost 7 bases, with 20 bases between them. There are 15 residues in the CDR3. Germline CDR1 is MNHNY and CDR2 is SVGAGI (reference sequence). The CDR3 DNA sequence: TGTGCCAGCAGTCCGGACCCAATCCCAGGGCCTGGCTACACCTTC. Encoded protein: CASSPDPIPGPGYTF.

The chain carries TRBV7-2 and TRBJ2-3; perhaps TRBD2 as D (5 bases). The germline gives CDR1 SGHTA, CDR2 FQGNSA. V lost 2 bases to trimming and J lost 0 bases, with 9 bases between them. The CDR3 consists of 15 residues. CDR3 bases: TGTGCCAGCAGCTTACAGAGGACTAGCACAGATACGCAGTATTTT. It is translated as CASSLQRTSTDTQYF.

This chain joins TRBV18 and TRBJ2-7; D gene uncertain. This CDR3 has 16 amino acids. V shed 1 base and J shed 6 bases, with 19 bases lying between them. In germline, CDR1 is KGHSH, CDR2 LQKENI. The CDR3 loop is CASSPLETPSRGEQYF. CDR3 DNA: TGTGCCAGCTCACCACTAGAGACCCCCTCGCGCGGCGAGCAGTACTTC.

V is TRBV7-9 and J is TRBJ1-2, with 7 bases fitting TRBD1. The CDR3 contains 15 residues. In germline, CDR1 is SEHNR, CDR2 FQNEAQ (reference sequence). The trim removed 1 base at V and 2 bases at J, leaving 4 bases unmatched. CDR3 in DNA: TGTGCCAGCAGCTTAGGTACAGGGGAAAACTATGGCTACACCTTC. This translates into CASSLGTGENYGYTF.

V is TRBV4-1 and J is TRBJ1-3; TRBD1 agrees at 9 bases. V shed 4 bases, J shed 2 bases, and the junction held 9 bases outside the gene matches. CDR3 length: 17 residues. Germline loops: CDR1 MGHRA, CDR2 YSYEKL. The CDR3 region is CASSRLGDRVAGNTIYF. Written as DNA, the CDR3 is TGCGCCAGCAGCCGGCTGGGGGACAGGGTCGCTGGAAACACCATATATTTT.

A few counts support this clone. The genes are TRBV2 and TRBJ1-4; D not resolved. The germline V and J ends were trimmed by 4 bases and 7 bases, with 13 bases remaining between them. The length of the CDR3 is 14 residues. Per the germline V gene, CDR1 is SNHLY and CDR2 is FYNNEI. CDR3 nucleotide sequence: TGTGCCAGCAGTGGACGGACGGACTTTGAAAAACTGTTTTTT. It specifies CASSGRTDFEKLFF.

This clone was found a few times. This CDR3 is CASSSTGGYQPQHF. As DNA, the CDR3 is TGTGCCAGCTCGTCGACAGGGGGCTATCAGCCCCAGCATTTT. The chain uses TRBV18 and TRBJ1-5, with 10 positions matching TRBD1. The CDR3 covers 14 residues. After removal of 6 bases from V and 5 bases from J, the junction contained 4 bases not matched to a gene. Germline V gives CDR1 KGHSH, CDR2 LQKENI. The full variable domain, completed using reference TRBV18 and TRBJ1-5, is NAGVMQNPRHLVRRRGQEARLRCSPMKGHSHVYWYRQLPEEGLKFMVYLQKENIIDESGMPKERFSAEFPKEGPSILRIQQVVRGDSAAYFCASSSTGGYQPQHFGDGTRLSIL.

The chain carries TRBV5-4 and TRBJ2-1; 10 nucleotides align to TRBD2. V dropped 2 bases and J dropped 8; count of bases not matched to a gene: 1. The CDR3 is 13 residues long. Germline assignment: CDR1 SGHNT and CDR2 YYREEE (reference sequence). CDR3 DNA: TGTGCCAGCAGCTTTGGGACTAGCGATGAGCAGTTCTTC. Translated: CASSFGTSDEQFF.

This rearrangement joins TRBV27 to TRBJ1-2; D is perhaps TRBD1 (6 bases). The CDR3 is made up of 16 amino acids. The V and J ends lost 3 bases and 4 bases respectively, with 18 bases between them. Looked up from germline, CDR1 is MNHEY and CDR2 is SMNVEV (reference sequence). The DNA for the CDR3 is TGTGCCAGCAGTTTTACGGGGGCAGATAGCCTCTATGGCTACACCTTC. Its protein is CASSFTGADSLYGYTF.

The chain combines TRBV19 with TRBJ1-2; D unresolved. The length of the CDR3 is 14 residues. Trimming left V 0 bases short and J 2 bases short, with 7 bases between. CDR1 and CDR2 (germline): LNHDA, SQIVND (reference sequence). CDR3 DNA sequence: TGTGCCAGTAGTATAGAAGCGACCAACTATGGCTACACCTTC. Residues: CASSIEATNYGYTF.

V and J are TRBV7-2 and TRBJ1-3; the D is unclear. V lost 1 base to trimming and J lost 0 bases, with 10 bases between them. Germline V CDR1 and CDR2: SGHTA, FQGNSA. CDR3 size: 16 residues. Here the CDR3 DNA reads TGTGCCAGCAGCTTAGGAGGGCCCTACTCTGGAAACACCATATATTTT. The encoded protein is CASSLGGPYSGNTIYF. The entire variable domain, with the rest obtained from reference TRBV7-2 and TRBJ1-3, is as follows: GAGVSQSPSNKVTEKGKDVELRCDPISGHTALYWYRQSLGQGLEFLIYFQGNSAPDKSGLPSDRFSAERTGGSVSTLTIQRTQQEDSAVYLCASSLGGPYSGNTIYFGEGSWLTVV.

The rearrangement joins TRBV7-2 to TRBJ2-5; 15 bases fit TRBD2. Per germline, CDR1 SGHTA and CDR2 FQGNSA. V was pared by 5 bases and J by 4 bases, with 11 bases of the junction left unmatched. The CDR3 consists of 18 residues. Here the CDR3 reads CASSVYPGLAGGGETQYF. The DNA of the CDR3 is TGTGCCAGCAGCGTCTATCCGGGACTAGCGGGAGGCGGAGAGACCCAGTACTTC.

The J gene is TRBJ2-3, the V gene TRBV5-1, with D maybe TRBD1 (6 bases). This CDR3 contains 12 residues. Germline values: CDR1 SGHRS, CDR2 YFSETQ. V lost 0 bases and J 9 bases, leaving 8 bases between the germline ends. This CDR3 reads CASSLERGTQYF. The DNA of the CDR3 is TGCGCCAGCAGCTTGGAAAGGGGGACGCAGTATTTT.

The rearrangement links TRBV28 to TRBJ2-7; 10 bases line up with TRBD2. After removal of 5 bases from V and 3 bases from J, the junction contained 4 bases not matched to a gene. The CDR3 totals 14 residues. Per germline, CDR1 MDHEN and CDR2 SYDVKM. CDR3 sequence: CASSHPSGSYEQYF. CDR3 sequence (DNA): TGTGCCAGCAGTCACCCTAGCGGGAGCTACGAGCAGTACTTC.

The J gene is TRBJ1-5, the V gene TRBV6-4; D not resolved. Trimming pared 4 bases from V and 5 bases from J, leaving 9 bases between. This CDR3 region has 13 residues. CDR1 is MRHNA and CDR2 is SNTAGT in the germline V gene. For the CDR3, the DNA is TGTGCCAGCAGTGCAGAGCCGGATCAGCCCCAGCATTTT. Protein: CASSAEPDQPQHF.

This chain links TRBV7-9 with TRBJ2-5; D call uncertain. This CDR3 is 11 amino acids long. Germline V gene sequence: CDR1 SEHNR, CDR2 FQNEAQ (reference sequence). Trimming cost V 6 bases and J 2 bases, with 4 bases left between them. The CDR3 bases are TGTGCCAGCAGAGGGCAAGAGACCCAGTACTTC. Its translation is CASRGQETQYF.

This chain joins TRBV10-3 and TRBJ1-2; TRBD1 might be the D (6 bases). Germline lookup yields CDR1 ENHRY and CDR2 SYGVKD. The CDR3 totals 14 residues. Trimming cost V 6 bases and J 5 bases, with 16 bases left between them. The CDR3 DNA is TGTGCCATCAGGGAGGACAGAGTTAGATATGGCTACACCTTC. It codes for CAIREDRVRYGYTF.

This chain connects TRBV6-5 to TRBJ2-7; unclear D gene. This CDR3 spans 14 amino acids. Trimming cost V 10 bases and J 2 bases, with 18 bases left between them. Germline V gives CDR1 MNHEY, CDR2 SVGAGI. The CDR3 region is CATQRSGDTYEQYF. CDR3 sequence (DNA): TGTGCCACTCAACGGTCGGGCGATACCTACGAGCAGTACTTC.

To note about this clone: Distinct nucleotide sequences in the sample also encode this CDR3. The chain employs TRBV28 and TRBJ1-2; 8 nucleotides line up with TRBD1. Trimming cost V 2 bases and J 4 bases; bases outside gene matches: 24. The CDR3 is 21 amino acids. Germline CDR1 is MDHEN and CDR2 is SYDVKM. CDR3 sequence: CASSLALTGTGHSGVGYGYTF. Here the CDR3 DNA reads TGTGCCAGCAGTTTAGCCCTTACCGGGACAGGACATAGCGGGGTTGGCTATGGCTACACCTTC.

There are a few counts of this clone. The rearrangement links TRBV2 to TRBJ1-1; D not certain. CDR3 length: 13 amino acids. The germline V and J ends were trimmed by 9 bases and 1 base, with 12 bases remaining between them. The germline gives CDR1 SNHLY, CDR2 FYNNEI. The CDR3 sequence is CASRKGGNTEAFF. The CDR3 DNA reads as TGTGCCAGTAGGAAGGGAGGGAACACTGAAGCTTTCTTT.